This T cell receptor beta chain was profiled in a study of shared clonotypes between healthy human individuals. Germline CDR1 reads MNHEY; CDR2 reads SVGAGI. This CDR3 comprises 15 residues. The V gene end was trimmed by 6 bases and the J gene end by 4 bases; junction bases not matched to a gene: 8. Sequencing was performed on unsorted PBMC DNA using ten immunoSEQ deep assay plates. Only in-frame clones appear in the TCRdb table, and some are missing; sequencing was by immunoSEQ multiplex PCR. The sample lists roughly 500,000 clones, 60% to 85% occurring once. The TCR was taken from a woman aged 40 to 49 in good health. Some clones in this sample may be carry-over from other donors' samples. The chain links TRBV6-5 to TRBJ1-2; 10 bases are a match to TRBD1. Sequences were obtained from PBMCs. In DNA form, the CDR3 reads TGTGCCAGCAGGCCTCCGACAGGGGGCGCCTATGGCTACACCTTC. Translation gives CASRPPTGGAYGYTF.